This T cell receptor (beta chain) was profiled in a study of T cell clusters in autoimmune cytopenias. The study, taken as a whole, reports: Physiological T cell clusters of healthy donors were apparently absent in primary autoimmune cytopenia patients.

The germline V gene encodes CDR1 SGHNT and CDR2 YYREEE (reference sequence). The CDR3 runs 15 residues. Judged by frequency, this clonotype is medium-sized. What it binds is not known. Multiplex touch-down PCR amplified TRB using TRB-A and TRB-B pools in one tube. TCRdb reprocessed the multiplex PCR reads and stores each CDR3 protein as one record, lacking DNA. The sample holds 4,000 to 4,500 distinct CDR3 sequences. Each sample's input was roughly 230 ng genomic DNA, 35,000 to 40,000 genome equivalents. This sample also appeared in a second study, on T cell repertoires in aging, cancer and after chemotherapy. That paper states: Compared with age-matched healthy donors, untreated hematological or solid cancer patients showed higher blood TCR clonality.

The sequenced sample consisted of peripheral blood. The TCR was taken from a human donor in good health. The chain recombines TRBV5-4 with TRBJ2-7; TCRdb reports TRBD1, a call that lacks DNA to check it against. CDR3 sequence reads: CASSTDPGQGYEQYF.